This is a list of T cell receptor beta chains from one sample in a study of human T cells and chemical hapten exposure. TCRdb re-called the RACE reads with MiXCR, one entry per CDR3 protein. The sample has about 120,000 distinct CDR3 sequences, roughly 12% seen once. Sequences were derived from whole blood, sampled in connection with sensitization to the hapten diphenylcyclopropenone (DPC). Receptors originate from a woman younger than 30 with alopecia areata. Some clones in this sample may be carry-over from other donors' samples. Both conserved end residues are trimmed from each CDR3. Each record gives: J gene, V gene, CDR3 protein.

TRBJ1-5 | TRBV21-1 | ASSNRDRARYSNQPQH
TRBJ2-1 | TRBV27 | ASRPPTGGYNEQF
TRBJ2-7 | TRBV7-9 | ASSLRTGSIYEQY
TRBJ2-7 | TRBV29-1 | SVEGGDSSYEQY
TRBJ1-3 | TRBV18 | ASSPLYPRAPSGNTIY
TRBJ2-2 | TRBV2 | ASSQSGANTGELF
TRBJ1-5 | TRBV19 | ASSISGEPQH
TRBJ1-2 | TRBV7-2 | ASSLATNLGYT
TRBJ2-5 | TRBV12-5 | ASGLGVPSGQETQY
TRBJ2-1 | TRBV20-1 | SAKTSGDYNEQF
TRBJ1-2 | TRBV29-1 | SVERDSLALNYGYT
TRBJ2-3 | TRBV11-2 | ASSHRQGAKDTQY
TRBJ1-5 | TRBV20-1 | SAEGTGSQPQH
TRBJ2-5 | TRBV25-1 | ASSETGSGETQY
TRBJ2-1 | TRBV5-1 | ASSPGVYNEQF
TRBJ1-6 | TRBV7-6 | ASSLAGTGKISPLH
TRBJ2-2 | TRBV6-2/TRBV6-3 | ASSYPGELF
TRBJ2-2 | TRBV7-2 | ASSLHRAGPDTGELF
TRBJ2-7 | TRBV6-2/TRBV6-3 | ASSHPASYEQY
TRBJ1-1 | TRBV12-3/TRBV12-4 | ASSFGGPQGTEAF
TRBJ2-5 | TRBV28 | ATRTGGTETQY
TRBJ1-1 | TRBV20-1 | SAREEPLI
TRBJ1-5 | TRBV20-1 | SARDLYSNQPQH
TRBJ2-1 | TRBV7-6 | ASSDTVGEQF
TRBJ1-5 | TRBV20-1 | SAGRTIGTAHQAQH
TRBJ2-7 | TRBV5-4 | ASSLEAGSIEQY
TRBJ1-2 | TRBV4-3 | ASSQDRGDYGYT
TRBJ2-3 | TRBV18 | ASLGQGADTQY
TRBJ2-7 | TRBV6-2/TRBV6-3 | ASSYSIGRGRNEQY
TRBJ2-2 | TRBV4-2 | ASSQASGPTGELF
TRBJ1-2 | TRBV5-4 | ASRLGEDYGYT
TRBJ1-5 | TRBV6-2/TRBV6-3 | ASSPDIGNQPQH
TRBJ2-1 | TRBV11-2 | ASSLVAPRSYDNEQF
TRBJ1-1 | TRBV4-2 | ASSQGQVGEAF
TRBJ2-1 | TRBV7-9 | ASSKGPSGSEVQL
TRBJ1-5 | TRBV7-2 | ASSLWQGNGQPQH
TRBJ2-7 | TRBV29-1 | SVWGLAGRTIEQY
TRBJ2-5 | TRBV30 | AWSGIRRQETQY
TRBJ2-6 | TRBV7-9 | ASSPGESGANVLT
TRBJ1-5 | TRBV4-2 | ASSQEEVQPQH
TRBJ2-1 | TRBV20-1 | SAGLAGVSYNEQF
TRBJ1-5 | TRBV29-1 | SVEDPGRDRDKMSNQPQH
TRBJ2-1 | TRBV25-1 | ASSAGPIDYNEQF
TRBJ2-5 | TRBV10-2 | ASSELERGLVGETQY
TRBJ2-3 | TRBV20-1 | SARLGPDTQY